Sequencing of this T cell receptor beta chain was carried out in a study of blood T cells in healthy people across ages. The CDR3 covers 13 residues. V lost 6 bases to trimming and J lost 4 bases, with 10 bases between them. The V gene's germline CDR1 is LNHDA and CDR2 SQIVND (reference sequence). The second PCR ran about 6 to 11 cycles with a sample-barcoded 5' primer and J-beta primers. Using its own MiXCR run on the 5' RACE reads, TCRdb lists one record per CDR3 protein. The sample includes roughly 650,000 distinct CDR3 sequences, 32% of them seen just once. This clonotype came up a few times. No antigen is known for it. Study results and caveats: Compared with aged donors, long-lived donors showed fewer expanded clones, suggesting selection.

The clonotype was recovered from a woman older than 75 in good health. The chain carries TRBV19 and TRBJ1-5; D gene ambiguous. The sample was blood. The CDR3 DNA sequence: TGTGCCAGTAGCGGACGGGCAAATCAGCCCCAGCATTTT. Translating gives CASSGRANQPQHF. The variable domain in full, with the rest retrieved from reference TRBV19 and TRBJ1-5, is DGGITQSPKYLFRKEGQNVTLSCEQNLNHDAMYWYRQDPGQGLRLIYYSQIVNDFQKGDIAEGYSVSREKKESFPLTVTSAQKNPTAFYLCASSGRANQPQHFGDGTRLSIL.